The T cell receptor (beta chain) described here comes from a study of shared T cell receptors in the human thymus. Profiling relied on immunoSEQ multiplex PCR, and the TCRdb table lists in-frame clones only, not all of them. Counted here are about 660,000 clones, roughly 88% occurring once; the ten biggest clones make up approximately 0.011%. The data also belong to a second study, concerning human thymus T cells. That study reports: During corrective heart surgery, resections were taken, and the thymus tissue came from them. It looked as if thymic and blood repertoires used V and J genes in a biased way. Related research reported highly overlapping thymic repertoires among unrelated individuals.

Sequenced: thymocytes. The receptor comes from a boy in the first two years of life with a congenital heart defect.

The CDR3 DNA sequence: TGTGCCAGCAGCAATTTTGACAGGGTGCTAGGGGAGCAGTACTTC. Translation: CASSNFDRVLGEQYF. The rearrangement uses TRBV2 and TRBJ2-7; TRBD1 agrees at 7 bases. Germline CDR1 reads SNHLY; CDR2 reads FYNNEI. This CDR3 comprises 15 residues. V shed 6 bases, J shed 7 bases, and the junction held 15 bases outside the gene matches.